This is a list of T cell receptor beta chains from one sample in a study of OX40 agonist ivuxolimab in advanced cancers. Profiling relied on immunoSEQ multiplex PCR, and the TCRdb table lists in-frame clones only, not all of them. The table has under 50,000 clones, 88% seen once. The sequencing here drew on CD4+ or CD8+ T cells sorted from blood, taken in a trial of the OX40 agonist ivuxolimab. The receptors were sampled from an adult with an advanced solid tumor such as melanoma, head and neck, liver or kidney cancer. The CDR3 runs from the conserved cysteine through the conserved F or W. D genes are given only for firm matches. Clone size is not always given. Where it is, it says once, few, many or a class for expanded clones.

TRBJ2-1 TRBD2 few TRBV5-4 CASSLLSGGGYNEQFF TGTGCCAGCAGCTTGCTTAGCGGGGGGGGATACAATGAGCAGTTCTTC
TRBJ2-2 TRBD2 . TRBV28 CASSLIRGSRHTGELFF TGTGCCAGCAGTTTAATTCGCGGGAGTCGTCACACCGGGGAGCTGTTTTTT
TRBJ1-1 TRBD1 . TRBV6-6 CASSVGQFEAFF TGTGCCAGCAGTGTGGGACAGTTTGAAGCTTTCTTT
TRBJ2-2 . . TRBV6-5 CASSYGDSGELFF TGTGCCAGCAGTTACGGGGATTCCGGGGAGCTGTTTTTT
TRBJ1-2 . . TRBV28 CAGAQGSYGYTF TGTGCCGGCGCTCAGGGTTCCTATGGCTACACCTTC
TRBJ2-7 TRBD1 . TRBV4-1 CASTPSGQGAYEQYF TGCGCCAGCACCCCCTCGGGACAGGGGGCCTACGAGCAGTACTTC
TRBJ1-2 . . TRBV6-5 CASSDSSWNGYTF TGTGCCAGCTCGGACAGCTCCTGGAATGGCTACACCTTC
TRBJ2-7 TRBD1 . TRBV6-5 CASRTGAYEQYF TGTGCCAGCAGGACAGGGGCCTACGAGCAGTACTTC
TRBJ2-5 . . TRBV5-5 CASSLQKETQYF TGTGCCAGCAGCTTACAAAAAGAGACCCAGTACTTC
TRBJ2-6 TRBD2 once TRBV18 CASSPQTSGRAGGANVLTF TGTGCCAGCTCACCTCAGACTAGCGGGAGGGCCGGTGGGGCCAACGTCCTGACTTTC
TRBJ2-5 . . TRBV4-3 CASSQTRGRTGTQYF TGCGCCAGCAGCCAAACAAGGGGCAGGACGGGGACCCAGTACTTC
TRBJ2-2 . few TRBV19 CASSIGRPANTGELFF TGTGCCAGTAGTATCGGACGGCCCGCGAACACCGGGGAGCTGTTTTTT
TRBJ2-1 . once TRBV19 CASRPGGSYNEQFF TGTGCCAGTCGCCCTGGGGGAAGCTACAATGAGCAGTTCTTC
TRBJ1-2 . few TRBV6-5 CASSSRAGGYTF TGTGCCAGCAGTTCGAGGGCGGGTGGCTACACCTTC
TRBJ2-7 . once TRBV5-1 CASSLADRSSYEQYF TGCGCCAGCAGCTTGGCGGACCGAAGCTCCTACGAGCAGTACTTC
TRBJ1-4 . once TRBV7-2 CASSSAGARANEKLFF TGTGCCAGCAGCTCCGCCGGCGCCCGGGCCAATGAAAAACTGTTTTTT
TRBJ1-2 TRBD1 . TRBV7-2 CASSWDRDGYTF TGTGCCAGCAGCTGGGACAGGGATGGCTACACCTTC
TRBJ1-5 TRBD1 . TRBV6-4 CASSGQGGQLNQPQHF TGTGCCAGCAGTGGCCAAGGGGGACAGCTCAATCAGCCCCAGCATTTT
TRBJ2-7 . . TRBV4-1 CASSQVRADYEQYF TGCGCCAGCAGCCAAGTCAGGGCAGACTACGAGCAGTACTTC
TRBJ2-2 . . TRBV5-4 CASSQDSRGTGELFF TGTGCCAGCAGCCAGGACTCCCGTGGGACCGGGGAGCTGTTTTTT
TRBJ1-1 TRBD1 . TRBV18 CASSPGQGAQTEAFF TGTGCCAGCTCACCCGGACAGGGGGCGCAAACTGAAGCTTTCTTT
TRBJ2-7 . few TRBV6-6 CASSYVSPYEQYF TGTGCCAGCAGTTACGTCAGCCCCTACGAGCAGTACTTC
TRBJ1-1 . few TRBV6-5 CASSYSAARATEAFF TGTGCCAGCAGTTATTCGGCGGCCCGGGCCACTGAAGCTTTCTTT
TRBJ1-4 . . TRBV28 CASLSPFSTPTGEKLFF TGTGCCAGCCTGAGCCCCTTTTCGACACCGACGGGTGAAAAACTGTTTTTT
TRBJ1-4 . once TRBV7-9 CASSPTRGGINEKLFF TGTGCCAGCAGCCCAACAAGGGGAGGGATAAATGAAAAACTGTTTTTT
TRBJ2-2 . . TRBV7-2 CASSLVVVNTGELFF TGTGCCAGCAGCTTGGTCGTGGTGAACACCGGGGAGCTGTTTTTT
TRBJ1-4 . . TRBV28 CASSEGQFEKLFF TGTGCCAGCAGCGAAGGACAGTTTGAAAAACTGTTTTTT
TRBJ2-1 . . TRBV7-6 CASSLTVTIGEQFF TGTGCCAGCAGCTTAACCGTTACGATCGGAGAGCAGTTCTTC
TRBJ1-5 . . TRBV21-1 CASSNPVHSSQPQHF TGTGCCAGCAGCAACCCTGTACATTCAAGTCAGCCCCAGCATTTT
TRBJ2-5 . . TRBV5-1 CASAPTGIQETQYF TGCGCCAGCGCCCCAACCGGGATTCAAGAGACCCAGTACTTC
TRBJ2-1 TRBD2 . TRBV19 CASSDFSASGSDEQFF TGTGCCAGTAGTGATTTCTCGGCTAGCGGGAGTGATGAGCAGTTCTTC
TRBJ1-1 TRBD1 . TRBV11-3 CASTQGGTGLVEAFF TGTGCCAGCACCCAAGGCGGGACAGGGTTGGTTGAAGCTTTCTTT
TRBJ2-5 . . TRBV30 CAWSRAETQYF TGTGCCTGGAGCCGGGCAGAGACCCAGTACTTC
TRBJ1-6 . . TRBV30 CAWTVWQSPLHF TGTGCCTGGACGGTGTGGCAATCACCCCTCCACTTT
TRBJ2-1 . . TRBV7-9 CASSVYRDFSYNEQFF TGTGCCAGCAGCGTATACCGGGACTTCTCCTACAATGAGCAGTTCTTC
TRBJ1-1 . once TRBV7-9 CASSFVSIAGTEAFF TGTGCCAGCAGCTTCGTTTCTATTGCTGGCACTGAAGCTTTCTTT
TRBJ1-1 . . TRBV5-6 CASSPPGRGSEAFF TGTGCCAGCAGTCCTCCCGGGCGGGGCTCTGAAGCTTTCTTT
TRBJ2-1 . . TRBV6-1 CASSLERGGGDEQFF TGTGCCAGCAGCCTAGAGCGGGGCGGGGGCGATGAGCAGTTCTTC
TRBJ2-3 . . TRBV5-6 CASSLRMLGTDTQYF TGTGCCAGCAGCTTGAGGATGCTGGGCACAGATACGCAGTATTTT
TRBJ1-2 . . TRBV4-3 CASSQGIGGRANYGYTF TGCGCCAGCAGCCAAGGAATAGGGGGGCGAGCTAACTATGGCTACACCTTC
TRBJ2-3 . . TRBV27 CASARGSTDTQYF TGTGCCAGCGCCCGGGGGAGCACAGATACGCAGTATTTT
TRBJ1-1 . once TRBV28 CASILSGEMNTEAFF TGTGCCAGCATCCTTAGTGGGGAAATGAACACTGAAGCTTTCTTT